One sample yielded the 8 T cell receptor beta chains listed below, sequenced in a study of T cell clonality in common variable immunodeficiency. Profiling relied on immunoSEQ multiplex PCR, and the TCRdb table lists in-frame clones only, not all of them. Listed for the sample are around 55,000 clones, none seen a single time. The source material was peripheral blood mononuclear cells. All receptors come from a person aged 18 to 69 in good health.

This clone was counted many times. The read is 3 residues too short to cover the CDR3 end, so that end is filled in from the germline J gene. The chain carries TRBV9 and TRBJ2-1; 16 bases align to TRBD2. The CDR3 is 16 residues long. With V trimmed by 4 bases and J by 6 bases, 4 bases remained unmatched. The V gene's germline CDR1 is SGDLS and CDR2 YYNGEE. CDR3 sequence reads: CASSTGLAGGGNEQFF. The covered CDR3 bases are TGTGCCAGCAGCACGGGACTAGCGGGGGGGGGCAATGAG. The variable domain in full, with the rest retrieved from reference TRBV9 and TRBJ2-1, is DSGVTQTPKHLITATGQRVTLRCSPRSGDLSVYWYQQSLDQGLQFLIQYYNGEERAKGNILERFSAQQFPDLHSELNLSSLELGDSALYFCASSTGLAGGGNEQFFGPGTRLTVL.

The table lists this clone with a few counts. The read gets to within 3 residues of the CDR3 end, and the germline J gene fills in the rest. This chain joins TRBV7-8 and TRBJ1-5; D gene unclear. This CDR3 spans 15 amino acids. CDR1 SGHVS and CDR2 FQNEAQ come from the germline V gene. V lost 1 base, J lost 6 bases, and 13 bases lay in between. CDR3 amino acids: CASSLEQLKSQPQHF. CDR3 DNA (partial): TGTGCCAGCAGCTTAGAACAGTTGAAGAGTCAGCCC.

This clone was detected many times. The read ends 3 residues early relative to the CDR3; the germline J gene fills the gap. The rearrangement uses TRBV7-3 and TRBJ1-1, with TRBD1 as a possible D gene (6 bases). Trimming removed 4 bases from V and 2 bases from J, with 8 bases in between. CDR1 and CDR2 from the germline V gene are SGHTA and FQGTGA. The CDR3 runs 13 residues. The covered CDR3 bases are TGTGCCAGCAGCTCGGACAGAAACACTGAA. Translating gives CASSSDRNTE. The entire CDR3 reads CASSSDRNTEAFF.

This clone was counted at least ten times. The read gets to within 3 residues of the CDR3 end, and the germline J gene fills in the rest. The gene calls are TRBV7-3 and TRBJ2-1, with TRBD2 matching over 8 bases. The CDR3 runs 13 residues. Germline CDR1 SGHTA, CDR2 FQGTGA. The V and J ends lost 4 bases and 8 bases, in that order; junction bases with no gene match: 4. The CDR3 loop reads CASSSGLAHEQFF. The CDR3 DNA, read in part, is TGTGCCAGCAGCTCTGGACTAGCCCATGAG.

This clone came up many times. Read coverage stops 3 residues before the CDR3 terminus; the germline J gene supplies the remainder. The V gene is TRBV2, the J gene TRBJ2-7, with D perhaps TRBD1 or TRBD2 (5 bases each). Per the germline V gene, CDR1 is SNHLY and CDR2 is FYNNEI. The CDR3 has 13 residues. V shed 5 bases and J shed 3 bases, with 11 bases lying between them. The CDR3 bases that were read are TGTGCCAGCAGTCGGCAGGGAGACTACGAG. Its protein is CASSRQGDYE. The full CDR3 protein reads CASSRQGDYEQYF. Complete variable domain (other parts from reference TRBV2 and TRBJ2-7): EPEVTQTPSHQVTQMGQEVILRCVPISNHLYFYWYRQILGQKVEFLVSFYNNEISEKSEIFDDQFSVERPDGSNFTLKIRSTKLEDSAMYFCASSRQGDYEQYFGPGTRLTVT.

As for this clone: The CDR3 goes on 3 residues after the read ends, and that part is filled in from the germline J gene. This chain links TRBV11-2 with TRBJ1-1; D gene uncertain. Trimming removed 3 bases at V and 7 bases at J, with 9 bases between. This CDR3 comprises 12 residues. The V gene's germline CDR1 is SGHAT and CDR2 FQNNGV. The covered CDR3 bases are TGTGCCAGCAGCTTCTCCCGGGGTGAA. As protein: CASSFSRGE. The CDR3 in full is CASSFSRGEAFF.

This clone was seen many times. The read finishes 3 residues shy of the CDR3 end, and the germline J gene is used to complete it. The gene calls are TRBV20-1 and TRBJ2-2; no definite D call. Germline CDR1 DFQATT, CDR2 SNEGSKA (reference sequence). Between the trimmed V and J ends, which lost 4 bases and 3 bases, there was a span of 15 bases. This CDR3 has 15 amino acids. CDR3 DNA, as far as it was read: TGCAGTGCTATTGACGCAGGTTTTCACACCGGGGAG. It is translated as CSAIDAGFHTGE. The whole CDR3 sequence reads CSAIDAGFHTGELFF.

The sample holds a few counts of this clone. Sequencing ends 3 residues short of the CDR3 end; the germline J gene provides the rest. The chain carries TRBV6-2 or TRBV6-3 and TRBJ2-3, with 10 bases fitting TRBD1. Germline CDR1 reads MNHEY; CDR2 reads SVGEGT. This CDR3 has 17 residues. The CDR3 DNA, read in part, is TGTGCCAGCAGTCCCAGACGGGGACAGGGGTCTTTTCAGCCG. Protein product: CASSPRRGQGSFQP. In full, the CDR3 is CASSPRRGQGSFQPQYF.